The TCR beta chain under discussion was sequenced for a study of neurological immune-mediated disorders. The team produced cDNA through 5'RACE using 10-nucleotide random UMIs. TCRdb independently ran MiXCR on the 5' RACE reads; one entry per CDR3 protein. The table has about 16,000 distinct CDR3 sequences, roughly 20% seen once. Study results and limitations: The greatest TCR clonal expansion appeared in HTLV-1-associated myelopathy and the smallest, falling below healthy controls, in multiple sclerosis.

Many counts were recorded for this clonotype. The antigen is unknown. CDR3 length: 15 amino acids. The germline gives CDR1 DFQATT, CDR2 SNEGSKA (reference sequence). The ends lost 3 bases at V and 0 bases at J; junction bases unmatched: 4. The receptor's source is a man aged 50 to 60 in good health. V and J are TRBV20-1 and TRBJ2-3, with 9 bases matching TRBD2. The specimen sequenced was PBMCs. CDR3 loop: CSASNAGGSTDTQYF. The CDR3 coding sequence is TGCAGTGCTAGCAATGCGGGAGGGAGCACAGATACGCAGTATTTT.